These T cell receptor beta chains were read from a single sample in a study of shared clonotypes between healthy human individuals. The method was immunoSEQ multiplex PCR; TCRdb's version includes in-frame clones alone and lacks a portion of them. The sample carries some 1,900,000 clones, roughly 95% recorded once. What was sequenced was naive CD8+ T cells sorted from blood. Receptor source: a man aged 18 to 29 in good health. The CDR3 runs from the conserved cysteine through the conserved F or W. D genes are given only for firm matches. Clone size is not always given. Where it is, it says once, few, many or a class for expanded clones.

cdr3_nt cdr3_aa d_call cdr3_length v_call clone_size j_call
TGTGCCAGTAGTATAAGCCCCCCCACATCTTTTAGGAATGAAGCTTTCTTT CASSISPPTSFRNEAFF NA 17 TRBV19 NA TRBJ1-1
TGCGCCAGCAGTCGGGACAACCCCTTGGACGAGCAGTACTTC CASSRDNPLDEQYF NA 14 TRBV10-1 NA TRBJ2-7
TGTGCCAGCAGCTTAGAGCAGGCAGGGTATGGCTACACCTTC CASSLEQAGYGYTF NA 14 TRBV11-2 NA TRBJ1-2
TGCGCCAGCAGTGGTTACGGTATGGGCACAGATACGCAGTATTTT CASSGYGMGTDTQYF NA 15 TRBV10-2 NA TRBJ2-3
TGTGCCAGCAGTCCGGGGACAGTCTACGAGCAGTACTTC CASSPGTVYEQYF TRBD1 13 TRBV6-1 once TRBJ2-7
TGTGCCAGCAAAATGCCCGCGGGGACTGAAGCTTTCTTT CASKMPAGTEAFF NA 13 TRBV5-4 once TRBJ1-1
TGCAGCGTTGAAGGCCCCTTGAAGGCCCGAACTAACTATGGCTACACCTTC CSVEGPLKARTNYGYTF NA 17 TRBV29-1 NA TRBJ1-2
TGCGCCAGCAGCCAACTAGCGGGGGCCCCGACCGGGGAGCTGTTTTTT CASSQLAGAPTGELFF TRBD2 16 TRBV4-1 NA TRBJ2-2
TGCGCCAGCAGCCTTACAGTGGGGCGCACAGATACGCAGTATTTT CASSLTVGRTDTQYF NA 15 TRBV4-1 NA TRBJ2-3
TGTGCCAGCAGCGCCGGGAGCTCCTACGAGCAGTACTTC CASSAGSSYEQYF NA 13 TRBV9 NA TRBJ2-7
TGTGCCAGTAGTATCTCCCGGGGACAGTTGAACACTGAAGCTTTCTTT CASSISRGQLNTEAFF TRBD1 16 TRBV19 once TRBJ1-1
TGTGCCAGCGTAAGCTGGGAAGATACGCAGTATTTT CASVSWEDTQYF NA 12 TRBV7-9 NA TRBJ2-3
TGCGCCAGCAGCCAAGAAAGGAGGGCTTACGAGCAGTACTTC CASSQERRAYEQYF NA 14 TRBV4-1 NA TRBJ2-7
TGCGCCAGCAGCCAAGGATCTGGGTCCGGAGAGACCCAGTACTTC CASSQGSGSGETQYF NA 15 TRBV4-3 NA TRBJ2-5
TGCGCCAGCAGCCAAGAGCCCCGACAGGCCTCCTACAATGAGCAGTTCTTC CASSQEPRQASYNEQFF NA 17 TRBV4-1 NA TRBJ2-1
TGTGCCAGCAGTCATGACAGGGGGCTTCAGCCCCAGCATTTT CASSHDRGLQPQHF TRBD1 14 TRBV5-8 NA TRBJ1-5
TGTGCCAGCAGCTTAGATCCCCAGGGAGAGCAGTTCTTC CASSLDPQGEQFF NA 13 TRBV11-2 NA TRBJ2-1
TGTGCCAGCAGTGATTCGGCGGGGACCTACGAGCAGTACTTC CASSDSAGTYEQYF NA 14 TRBV6-1 NA TRBJ2-7
TGTGCCAGCAGCCCAACTAGCGGCGAAGCCGGGGAGCTGTTTTTT CASSPTSGEAGELFF TRBD2 15 TRBV7-6 NA TRBJ2-2
TGTGCCAGCAGTGGTCTCCCGAACGGGGAGCTGTTTTTT CASSGLPNGELFF NA 13 TRBV6-4 NA TRBJ2-2
TGTGCCAGCAGCTCCGGGAAGGACGAGCAGTTCTTC CASSSGKDEQFF NA 12 TRBV5-6 once TRBJ2-1
TGTGCCACGCCTTGGGGGAACACCGGGGAGCTGTTTTTT CATPWGNTGELFF NA 13 TRBV7-9 NA TRBJ2-2
TGTGCCAGCAGCTTTGACGGGGCTCATTCACCCCTCCACTTT CASSFDGAHSPLHF NA 14 TRBV11-2 NA TRBJ1-6
TGTGCCAGCGCAGGAGTGGCTGGAAACACCATATATTTT CASAGVAGNTIYF NA 13 TRBV2 NA TRBJ1-3
TGTGCCAGCAGCGGTGGTGGCGGGATCATCTCCTACGAGCAGTACTTC CASSGGGGIISYEQYF NA 16 TRBV7-9 NA TRBJ2-7
TGCACCAGCAGCCAAAAGGAGCTCTCTGGAAACACCATATATTTT CTSSQKELSGNTIYF NA 15 TRBV1 NA TRBJ1-3
TGTGCCAGTAGTATTTTAGGGAATGGGGACAATCAGCCCCAGCATTTT CASSILGNGDNQPQHF NA 16 TRBV19 NA TRBJ1-5
TGTGCCAGCAGTTTATACCCCGGAGGGGAGAGTGAAGAGCAGTACTTC CASSLYPGGESEEQYF NA 16 TRBV28 NA TRBJ2-7
TGTGCCAGCAGCTTGGACCCAGGCGGCTACACCTTC CASSLDPGGYTF NA 12 TRBV5-6 once TRBJ1-2
TGTGCCAGCAGTTTCAACGGTCCAGATACGCAGTATTTT CASSFNGPDTQYF NA 13 TRBV27 once TRBJ2-3
TGTGCCAGCAGCCCCCCCGTTGGGGACAGGGAAGGTGATGAAAAACTGTTTTTT CASSPPVGDREGDEKLFF TRBD1 18 TRBV7-9 NA TRBJ1-4
TGTGCCAGCAGCGCCCCGGGACTAGTGGGACACGAGCAGTACTTC CASSAPGLVGHEQYF TRBD2 15 TRBV7-6 NA TRBJ2-7
TGTGCCAGCAGCGCCGGGACAGGGAACGCGAACACTGAAGCTTTCTTT CASSAGTGNANTEAFF TRBD1 16 TRBV9 NA TRBJ1-1
TGTGCCAGCAGCGTAACGTCAGCCCCCTACGAGCAGTACTTC CASSVTSAPYEQYF NA 14 TRBV9 NA TRBJ2-7
TGCGCCAGCAGCCATGCGCCGGGACTAGTCGCCACCGGGGAGCTGTTTTTT CASSHAPGLVATGELFF TRBD2 17 TRBV4-1 NA TRBJ2-2
TGTGCCAGCAGCGCGGTCGGGGAGCTGTTTTTT CASSAVGELFF NA 11 TRBV7-9 NA TRBJ2-2
TGTGCCAGCAAACTAGGTACCGGACCTGGGGATGAGCAGTTCTTC CASKLGTGPGDEQFF NA 15 TRBV27 NA TRBJ2-1
TGTGCCAGCAGTTACACAGGGGAGAACACCGGGGAGCTGTTTTTT CASSYTGENTGELFF TRBD1 15 TRBV6-5 NA TRBJ2-2
TGTGCCAGCAGCCTGCACGAACTAGCGGCTTCCTACAATGAGCAGTTCTTC CASSLHELAASYNEQFF TRBD2 17 TRBV9 NA TRBJ2-1
TGCAGCGTTGAAGATGGGAGGGCCTTAACCTACGAGCAGTACTTC CSVEDGRALTYEQYF TRBD2 15 TRBV29-1 NA TRBJ2-7
TGTGCCAGTAGTATTGGCGGGAGCAACTACGAGCAGTACTTC CASSIGGSNYEQYF TRBD2 14 TRBV19 NA TRBJ2-7
TGTGCCAGCAGTTACCTCCCGCAGGGAACCTACAATGAGCAGTTCTTC CASSYLPQGTYNEQFF NA 16 TRBV2 NA TRBJ2-1
TGCGCCAGCAGCGACAGGGTCGGAGATACGCAGTATTTT CASSDRVGDTQYF TRBD1 13 TRBV10-1 NA TRBJ2-3
TGTGCCAGCAGTTACGACGGCAGGGAAGACACCATATATTTT CASSYDGREDTIYF NA 14 TRBV6-5 NA TRBJ1-3
TGTGCCAGCAGCTTGGGGGGTACTAGCAATCAGCCCCAGCATTTT CASSLGGTSNQPQHF NA 15 TRBV5-6 NA TRBJ1-5
TGCGCCAGCAGTCCTTCTGGGGCAGGATTGAACACTGAAGCTTTCTTT CASSPSGAGLNTEAFF NA 16 TRBV10-1 NA TRBJ1-1
TGCGCCAGCAGTCCCAAGCGGGGGAGAGAGACCCAGTACTTC CASSPKRGRETQYF TRBD2 14 TRBV4-1 NA TRBJ2-5
TGCAGCGTTGAAGATAATCAGTCGGGCACCGGGGAGCTGTTTTTT CSVEDNQSGTGELFF NA 15 TRBV29-1 NA TRBJ2-2
TGTGCCACCAGCAGCCCTAGGAGTGATTCACCCCTCCACTTT CATSSPRSDSPLHF NA 14 TRBV15 NA TRBJ1-6
TGTGCCAGCACCTCGGGCCTCACTAATAATTCACCCCTCCACTTT CASTSGLTNNSPLHF NA 15 TRBV21-1 NA TRBJ1-6
TGTGCCAGCACCCTAGGGGGGGGGACAGGGGCCTTCTATGGCTACACCTTC CASTLGGGTGAFYGYTF TRBD1 17 TRBV9 NA TRBJ1-2
TGTGCCAGCAGCCAATCACCTCTAGGGGGGACTAACTATGGCTACACCTTC CASSQSPLGGTNYGYTF NA 17 TRBV16 NA TRBJ1-2
TGTGCCAGCAGTGGGGTGGACTCAGCCTACGAGCAGTACTTC CASSGVDSAYEQYF NA 14 TRBV2 once TRBJ2-7
TGTGCCAGCAGCTTAGCTGACAGGGGCCCTGAAGCTTTCTTT CASSLADRGPEAFF TRBD1 14 TRBV7-9 NA TRBJ1-1